This T cell receptor beta chain was sequenced for a study of T-cell memory formation after mild COVID-19. Study-level information: TCR clusters were largely donor specific.

Whole-study results and caveats: Among clones peaking at day 37 in the second wave, SARS-CoV-2 specificity remained unconfirmed.

This clonotype was counted between two and nine times. Its antigen is unknown. Germline V gene sequence: CDR1 SEHNR, CDR2 FQNEAQ (reference sequence). The V and J ends lost 5 bases and 0 bases, in that order; junction bases with no gene match: 4. This CDR3 contains 18 residues. Each CDR3 protein is one row after TCRdb ran MiXCR on the 5' RACE reads. The table records fewer than 300,000 distinct CDR3 sequences, over 15% of them present only once. This TCR was recovered from a man between 18 and 29 years old who had mild COVID-19 (a few samples of this study predate the infection). Cell type and time point are not known. Source material: PBMCs or a T cell subset sorted from them (not recorded which). The rearrangement links TRBV7-9 to TRBJ2-2, with 15 bases fitting TRBD2. CDR3 amino acids: CASSAGLAGGANTGELFF. The CDR3 bases are TGTGCCAGCAGCGCGGGACTAGCGGGGGGCGCGAACACCGGGGAGCTGTTTTTT.